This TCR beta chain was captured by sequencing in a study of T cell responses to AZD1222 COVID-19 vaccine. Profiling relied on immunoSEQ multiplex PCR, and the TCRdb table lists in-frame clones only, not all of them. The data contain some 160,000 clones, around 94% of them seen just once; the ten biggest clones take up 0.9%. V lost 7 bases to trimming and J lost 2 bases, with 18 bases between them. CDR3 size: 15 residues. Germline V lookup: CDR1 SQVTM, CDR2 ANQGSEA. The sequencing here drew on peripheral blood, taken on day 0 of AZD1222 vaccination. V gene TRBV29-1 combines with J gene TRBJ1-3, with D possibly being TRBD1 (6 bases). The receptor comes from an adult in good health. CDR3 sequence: CSGSTGTSPGNTIYF. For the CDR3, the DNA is TGCAGCGGATCCACAGGGACAAGTCCTGGAAACACCATATATTTT.